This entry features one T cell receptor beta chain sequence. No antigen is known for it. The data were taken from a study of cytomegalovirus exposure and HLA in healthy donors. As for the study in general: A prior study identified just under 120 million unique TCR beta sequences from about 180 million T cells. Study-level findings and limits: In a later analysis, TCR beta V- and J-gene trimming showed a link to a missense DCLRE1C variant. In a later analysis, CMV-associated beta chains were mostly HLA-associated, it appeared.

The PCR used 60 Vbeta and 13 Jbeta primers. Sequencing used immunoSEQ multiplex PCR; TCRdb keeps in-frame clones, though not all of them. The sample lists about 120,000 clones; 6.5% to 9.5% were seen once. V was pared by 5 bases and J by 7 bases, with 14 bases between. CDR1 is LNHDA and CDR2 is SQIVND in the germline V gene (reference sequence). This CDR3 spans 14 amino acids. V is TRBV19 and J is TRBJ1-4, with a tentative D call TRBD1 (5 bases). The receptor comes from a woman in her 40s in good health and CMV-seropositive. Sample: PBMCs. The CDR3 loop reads CASSSGPLSEKLFF. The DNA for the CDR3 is TGTGCCAGTAGTTCAGGGCCCTTAAGTGAAAAACTGTTTTTT.